Described below is a single T cell receptor beta chain sequence and its context. The antigen is not known. The CDR3 runs to 14 residues. The V end was cut by 5 bases, the J end by 0 bases, with 10 bases between. CDR1 SGHRS and CDR2 YFSETQ come from the germline V gene. The investigators reverse transcribed all of the isolated RNA, so they sequenced expressed TCRB transcripts. Produced via immunoSEQ multiplex PCR; TCRdb's table is partial and in-frame only. The sample has approximately 160,000 clones; about 9.1% are singletons. These data are taken from a study of beta chain features in type 1 diabetes. Study-wide findings and caveats: Any HLA type influence on TCRB rearrangement was left unresolved here.

CD4+ naive, central memory, regulatory and stem cell-like memory subsets were isolated by sorting on CD45RO/CCR7/CD25/CD127/CD95/CD27. The source is a woman between 18 and 29 years old in good health. The chain is built from TRBV5-1 and TRBJ2-3; D uncertain. Specimen: central memory CD4+ T cells from blood. In DNA, the CDR3 is TGCGCCAGCAGGACCGGAGCTAGCACAGATACGCAGTATTTT. Translating gives CASRTGASTDTQYF.